These 12 T cell receptor beta chains came from one sample sequenced in a study of blood T cell repertoires in COVID-19. Assay used: immunoSEQ multiplex PCR; TCRdb lists only in-frame clones, some missing. The sample carries approximately 270,000 clones, roughly 88% recorded once. The sample consisted of peripheral blood. Every receptor here comes from a man of 80 years or more with acute or convalescent COVID-19.

J is TRBJ1-5 and V is TRBV20-1; possibly TRBD1 for D (5 bases). Germline CDR1 and CDR2: DFQATT and SNEGSKA (reference sequence). V was clipped by 3 bases and J by 7 bases, with 19 bases between them. The CDR3 extends over 15 amino acids. For the CDR3, the DNA is TGCAGTGCTAGTTCACCACTCCAGGGTCACCAGCCCCAGCATTTT. Protein: CSASSPLQGHQPQHF.

The V gene is TRBV21-1, the J gene TRBJ1-5; the DNA was not used to check the table's D call, TRBD1. TRBV21-1 is a documented pseudogene. CDR3 length: 14 amino acids. The CDR3 here is CASSKRGLMEPQHF. In DNA, the CDR3 is TGTGCCAGCAGCAAAAGGGGGTTAATGGAGCCCCAGCATTTT.

This clone is a singleton in its sample. The chain uses TRBV11-2 and TRBJ2-7, with D possibly matching TRBD1 (5 bases). Trimming cost V 5 bases and J 3 bases, with 11 bases left between them. The CDR3 is 13 amino acids. Germline V gene data show CDR1 as SGHAT and CDR2 as FQNNGV. The CDR3 nucleotides read TGTGCCAGCAGCCGAGACAGTCTCTACGAGCAGTACTTC. This translates into CASSRDSLYEQYF.

This chain joins TRBV5-1 and TRBJ1-3; D is unresolved. Trimming removed 0 bases at V and 0 bases at J, with 10 bases between. The length of the CDR3 is 16 residues. The germline V gene has CDR1 SGHRS and CDR2 YFSETQ. CDR3 in amino acids: CASSLDGGNSGNTIYF. DNA of the CDR3: TGCGCCAGCAGCTTGGATGGAGGAAACTCTGGAAACACCATATATTTT.

This clone came up once. V usage is TRBV5-5 and J usage is TRBJ1-2; no clear D. The V end was cut by 1 base, the J end by 5 bases, with 6 bases between. Per the germline V gene, CDR1 is SGHKS and CDR2 is YYEKEE (reference sequence). This CDR3 is 12 amino acids long. CDR3 loop: CASSLRVYGYTF. The DNA of the CDR3 is TGTGCCAGCAGCTTGCGAGTTTATGGCTACACCTTC.

This rearrangement joins TRBV4-1 to TRBJ1-5; D perhaps matches TRBD1 (6 bases). The CDR3 runs 13 residues. Germline V gene sequence: CDR1 MGHRA, CDR2 YSYEKL. Trimming left V 4 bases short and J 7 bases short, with 11 bases between. CDR3 protein: CASSPLGGQPQHF. The CDR3 nucleotides are TGCGCCAGCAGCCCCCTAGGGGGACAGCCCCAGCATTTT.

This clone was recorded once. The CDR3 loop is CSVGRQGTYNEQFF. The CDR3 region has the DNA TGCAGCGTTGGAAGACAGGGGACCTACAATGAGCAGTTCTTC. The J gene is TRBJ2-1, the V gene TRBV29-1, with TRBD1 identical over 8 bases. The CDR3 is made up of 14 amino acids. The germline gives CDR1 SQVTM, CDR2 ANQGSEA. The V segment lost 4 bases and the J segment 2 bases; nucleotides outside the gene matches: 4.

The rearrangement joins TRBV4-2 to TRBJ1-5; 7 bases agree with TRBD1. This CDR3 is built from 14 residues. Per germline, CDR1 LGHNA and CDR2 YNFKEQ. V shed 4 bases and J 4 bases; nucleotides not matched to a gene: 4. In DNA, the CDR3 is TGTGCCAGCAGCCCTGGGACAGCTAATCAGCCCCAGCATTTT. Residues: CASSPGTANQPQHF.

CDR3 DNA sequence: TGTGCCAGCAGCTGGGGGGGCACTGAGCAGTTCTTC. This codes for CASSWGGTEQFF. This rearrangement joins TRBV5-4 to TRBJ2-1, with D possibly being TRBD2 (7 bases). Germline V lookup: CDR1 SGHNT, CDR2 YYREEE (reference sequence). The CDR3 consists of 12 residues. The ends were cut back, 3 bases at V and 9 bases at J, with 10 bases in the middle.

The genes are TRBV7-2 and TRBJ2-7, with D possibly matching TRBD2 (6 bases). The CDR3 is made up of 16 amino acids. The germline gives CDR1 SGHTA, CDR2 FQGNSA. Deletions cut 1 base from V and 2 bases from J, with 15 bases between. The CDR3 protein is CASSLVATGVTYEQYF. CDR3 DNA sequence: TGTGCCAGCAGCTTAGTGGCGACGGGAGTGACCTACGAGCAGTACTTC.

The chain recombines TRBV19 with TRBJ2-1; TRBD2 might be the D (7 bases). The CDR3 has 15 residues. V was shortened by 3 bases and J by 8 bases, with 17 bases between the two germline ends. Germline V CDR1 and CDR2: LNHDA, SQIVND (reference sequence). Here the CDR3 DNA reads TGTGCCAGTAGTATGGGGGGGCGGTACAGGGATGAGCAGTTCTTC. Protein product: CASSMGGRYRDEQFF. The full variable domain, completed using reference TRBV19 and TRBJ2-1, is DGGITQSPKYLFRKEGQNVTLSCEQNLNHDAMYWYRQDPGQGLRLIYYSQIVNDFQKGDIAEGYSVSREKKESFPLTVTSAQKNPTAFYLCASSMGGRYRDEQFFGPGTRLTVL.

This chain uses TRBV9 with TRBJ2-1, with 7 bases fitting TRBD2. After removal of 1 base from V and 2 bases from J, the junction contained 6 bases not matched to a gene. The CDR3 extends over 16 amino acids. CDR1 is SGDLS, CDR2 YYNGEE, per germline. CDR3 amino acids: CASSVTPAGTYNEQFF. DNA of the CDR3: TGTGCCAGCAGCGTAACGCCAGCGGGGACCTACAATGAGCAGTTCTTC.